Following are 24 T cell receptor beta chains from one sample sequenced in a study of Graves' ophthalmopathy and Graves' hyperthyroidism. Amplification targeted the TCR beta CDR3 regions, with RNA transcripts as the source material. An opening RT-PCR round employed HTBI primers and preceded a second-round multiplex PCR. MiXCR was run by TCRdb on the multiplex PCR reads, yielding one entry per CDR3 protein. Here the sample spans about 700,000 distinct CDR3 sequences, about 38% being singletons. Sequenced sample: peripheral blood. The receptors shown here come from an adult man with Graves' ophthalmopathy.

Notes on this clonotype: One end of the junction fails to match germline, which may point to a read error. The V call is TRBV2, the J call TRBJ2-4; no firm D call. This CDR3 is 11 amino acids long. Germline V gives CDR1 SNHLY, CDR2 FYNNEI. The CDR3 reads CASIAKNIRYF. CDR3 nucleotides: TGTGCCAGCATAGCCAAAAACATTCGGTACTTC.

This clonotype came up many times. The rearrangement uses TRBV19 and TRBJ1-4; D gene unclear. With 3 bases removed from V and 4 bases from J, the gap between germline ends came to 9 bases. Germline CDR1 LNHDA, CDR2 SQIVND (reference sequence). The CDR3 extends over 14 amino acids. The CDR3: CASSIGWGNEKLFF. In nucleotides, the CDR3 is TGTGCCAGTAGTATCGGCTGGGGTAATGAAAAACTGTTTTTT.

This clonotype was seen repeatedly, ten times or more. In DNA form, the CDR3 reads TGCAGTGCTACCCCCTCTAGCGTCGGGGCCCACGAGCAGTACTTC. It encodes CSATPSSVGAHEQYF. The chain uses TRBV20-1 and TRBJ2-7; a weak D match, TRBD2 (6 bases). V was shortened by 4 bases and J by 5 bases, with 21 bases between the two germline ends. Germline CDR1 and CDR2: DFQATT and SNEGSKA (reference sequence). The CDR3 covers 15 residues.

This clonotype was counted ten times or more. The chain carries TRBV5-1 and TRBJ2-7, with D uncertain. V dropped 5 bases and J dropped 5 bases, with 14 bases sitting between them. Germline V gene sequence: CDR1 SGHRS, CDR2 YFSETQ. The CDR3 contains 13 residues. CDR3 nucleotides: TGCGCCAGCAGGACAAGGGATGGGAACGAGCAGTACTTC. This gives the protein CASRTRDGNEQYF. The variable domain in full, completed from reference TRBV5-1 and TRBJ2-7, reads KAGVTQTPRYLIKTRGQQVTLSCSPISGHRSVSWYQQTPGQGLQFLFEYFSETQRNKGNFPGRFSGRQFSNSRSEMNVSTLELGDSALYLCASRTRDGNEQYFGPGTRLTVT.

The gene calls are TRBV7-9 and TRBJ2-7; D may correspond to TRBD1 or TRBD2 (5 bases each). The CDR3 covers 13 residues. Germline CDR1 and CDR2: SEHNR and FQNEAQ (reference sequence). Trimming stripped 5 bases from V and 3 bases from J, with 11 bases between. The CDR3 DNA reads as TGTGCCAGCAGCGATGCGAGGGGCTACGAGCAGTACTTC. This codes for CASSDARGYEQYF. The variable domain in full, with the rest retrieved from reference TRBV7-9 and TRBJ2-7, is DTGVSQNPRHKITKRGQNVTFRCDPISEHNRLYWYRQTLGQGPEFLTYFQNEAQLEKSRLLSDRFSAERPKGSFSTLEIQRTEQGDSAMYLCASSDARGYEQYFGPGTRLTVT.

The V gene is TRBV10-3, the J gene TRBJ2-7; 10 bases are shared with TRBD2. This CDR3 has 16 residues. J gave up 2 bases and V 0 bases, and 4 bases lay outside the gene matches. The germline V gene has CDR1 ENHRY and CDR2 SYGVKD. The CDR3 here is CAISESGLARTYEQYF. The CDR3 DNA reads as TGTGCCATCAGTGAGTCGGGACTAGCGAGAACCTACGAGCAGTACTTC.

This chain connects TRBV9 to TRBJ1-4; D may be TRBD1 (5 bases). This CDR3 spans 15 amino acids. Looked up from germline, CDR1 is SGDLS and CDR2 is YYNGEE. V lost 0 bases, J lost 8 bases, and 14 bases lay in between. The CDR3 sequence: CASSVGVRDGEKLFF. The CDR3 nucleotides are TGTGCCAGCAGCGTAGGGGTCAGGGACGGCGAAAAACTGTTTTTT.

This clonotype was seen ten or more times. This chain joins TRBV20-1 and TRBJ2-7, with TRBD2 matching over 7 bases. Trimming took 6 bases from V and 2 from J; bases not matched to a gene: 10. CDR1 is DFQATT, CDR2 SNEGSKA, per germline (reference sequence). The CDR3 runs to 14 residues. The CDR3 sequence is CSAPASGTAYEQYF. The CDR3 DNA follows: TGCAGTGCACCCGCCAGCGGGACCGCCTACGAGCAGTACTTC.

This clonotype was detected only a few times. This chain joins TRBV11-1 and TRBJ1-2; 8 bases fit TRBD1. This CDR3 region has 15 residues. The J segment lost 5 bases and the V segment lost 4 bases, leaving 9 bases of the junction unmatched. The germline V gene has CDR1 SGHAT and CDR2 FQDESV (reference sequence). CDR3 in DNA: TGTGCCAGCAGCTCCGGGACAGGTCTTTTGTATGGCTACACCTTC. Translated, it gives CASSSGTGLLYGYTF.

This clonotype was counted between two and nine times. In nucleotides, the CDR3 is TGTGCCAGCGGCCTGGAGGCCGAGCAGTACTTC. Translating gives CASGLEAEQYF. V and J are TRBV12-3 or TRBV12-4 and TRBJ2-7; possibly TRBD2 for D (5 bases). The ends were cut back, 8 bases at V and 6 bases at J, with 11 bases in the middle. The CDR3 runs 11 residues.

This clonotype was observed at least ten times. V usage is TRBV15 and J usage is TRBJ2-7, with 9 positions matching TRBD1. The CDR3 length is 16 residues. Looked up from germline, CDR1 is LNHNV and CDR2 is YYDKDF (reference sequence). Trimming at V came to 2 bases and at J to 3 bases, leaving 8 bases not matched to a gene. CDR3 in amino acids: CATSRHSGTGNYEQYF. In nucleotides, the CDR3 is TGTGCCACCAGCAGACATTCCGGGACAGGGAACTACGAGCAGTACTTC.

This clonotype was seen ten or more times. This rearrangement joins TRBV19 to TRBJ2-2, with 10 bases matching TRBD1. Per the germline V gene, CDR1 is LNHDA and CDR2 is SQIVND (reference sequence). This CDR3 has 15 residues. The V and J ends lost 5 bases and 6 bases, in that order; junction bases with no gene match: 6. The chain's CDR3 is CASSVDRGRAGELFF. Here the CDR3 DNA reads TGTGCCAGTAGTGTTGACAGGGGGCGAGCCGGGGAGCTGTTTTTT.

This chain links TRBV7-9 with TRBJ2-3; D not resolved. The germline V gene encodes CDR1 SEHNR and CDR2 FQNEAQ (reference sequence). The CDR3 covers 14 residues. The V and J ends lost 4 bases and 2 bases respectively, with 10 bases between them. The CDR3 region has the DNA TGTGCCAGCAGCTCCCCCCTAATCACAGATACGCAGTATTTT. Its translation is CASSSPLITDTQYF.

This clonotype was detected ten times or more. Here the CDR3 DNA reads TGTGCCAGCAGCTCCGCCGGACAGGGGTTCGGGGAGCTGTTTTTT. Its translation is CASSSAGQGFGELFF. The chain employs TRBV7-9 and TRBJ2-2; 9 nucleotides align to TRBD1. The V and J ends lost 4 bases and 7 bases, in that order; junction bases with no gene match: 7. The germline CDR1 and CDR2 sequences are SEHNR and FQNEAQ (reference sequence). This CDR3 spans 15 amino acids.

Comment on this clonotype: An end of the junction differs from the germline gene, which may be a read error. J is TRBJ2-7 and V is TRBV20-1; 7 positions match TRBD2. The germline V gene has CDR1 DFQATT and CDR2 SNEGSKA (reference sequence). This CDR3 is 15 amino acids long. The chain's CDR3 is CSARMGGMSSDEQYF. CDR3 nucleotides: TGCAGTGCTAGAATGGGGGGGATGAGCTCCGACGAGCAGTACTTC.

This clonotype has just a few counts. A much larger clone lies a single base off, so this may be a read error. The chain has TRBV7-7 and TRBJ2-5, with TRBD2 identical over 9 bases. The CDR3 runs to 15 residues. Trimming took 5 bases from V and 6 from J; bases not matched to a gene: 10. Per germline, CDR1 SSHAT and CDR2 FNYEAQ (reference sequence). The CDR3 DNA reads TGTGCCAGCAGCGGGGCTAGCGGGACGAGCAAGACCCAGTACTTC. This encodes CASSGASGTSKTQYF.

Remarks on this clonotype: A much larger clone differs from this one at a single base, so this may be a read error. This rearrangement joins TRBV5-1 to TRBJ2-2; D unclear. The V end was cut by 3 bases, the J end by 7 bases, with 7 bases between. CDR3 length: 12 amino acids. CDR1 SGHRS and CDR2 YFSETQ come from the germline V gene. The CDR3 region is CASSSDIGELFF. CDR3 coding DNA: TGCGCCAGCAGCTCGGATATCGGGGAGCTGTTTTTT.

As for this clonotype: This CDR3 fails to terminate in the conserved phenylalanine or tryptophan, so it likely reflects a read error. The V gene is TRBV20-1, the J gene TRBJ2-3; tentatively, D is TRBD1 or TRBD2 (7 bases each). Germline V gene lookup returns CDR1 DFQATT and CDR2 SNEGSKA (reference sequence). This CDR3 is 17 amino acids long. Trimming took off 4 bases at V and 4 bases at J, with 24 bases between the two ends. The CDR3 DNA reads TGCAGTGCTATCGGGAGTCGGGGGGACAGAGTTTCAGATACGCAGTATCTT. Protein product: CSAIGSRGDRVSDTQYL.

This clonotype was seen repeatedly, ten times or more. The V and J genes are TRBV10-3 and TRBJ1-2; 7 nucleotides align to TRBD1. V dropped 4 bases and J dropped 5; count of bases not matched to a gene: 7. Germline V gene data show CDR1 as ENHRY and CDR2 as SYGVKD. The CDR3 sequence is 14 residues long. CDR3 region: CAISGGTEAYGYTF. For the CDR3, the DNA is TGTGCCATCAGTGGGGGGACAGAAGCGTATGGCTACACCTTC.

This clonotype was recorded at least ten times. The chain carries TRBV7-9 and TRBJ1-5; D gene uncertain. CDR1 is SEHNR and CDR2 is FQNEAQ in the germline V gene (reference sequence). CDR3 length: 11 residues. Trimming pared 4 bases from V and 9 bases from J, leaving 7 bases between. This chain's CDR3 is CASSSGGPQHF. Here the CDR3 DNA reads TGTGCCAGCAGCTCCGGCGGGCCCCAGCATTTT.

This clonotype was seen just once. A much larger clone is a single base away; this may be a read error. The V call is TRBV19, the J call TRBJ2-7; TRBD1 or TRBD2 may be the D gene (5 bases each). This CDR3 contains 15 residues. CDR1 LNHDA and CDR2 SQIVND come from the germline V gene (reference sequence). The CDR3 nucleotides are TGTGCCAGTAGTGTGAACCCGGGACGGTCCTACGAGCGGTACTTC. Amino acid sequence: CASSVNPGRSYERYF.

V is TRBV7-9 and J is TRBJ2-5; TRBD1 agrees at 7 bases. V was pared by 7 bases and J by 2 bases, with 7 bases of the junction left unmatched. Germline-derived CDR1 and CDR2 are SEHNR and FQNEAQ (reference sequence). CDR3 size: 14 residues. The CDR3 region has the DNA TGTGCCAGCATCCAATACAGGGGACAAGAGACCCAGTACTTC. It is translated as CASIQYRGQETQYF.

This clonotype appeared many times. For the CDR3, the DNA is TGCAGCGTTTTTTCGTCTAGCGGCTTCTACGAGCAGTACTTC. It is translated as CSVFSSSGFYEQYF. The V call is TRBV29-1, the J call TRBJ2-7, with 7 bases fitting TRBD2. J was trimmed by 3 bases and V by 5 bases; bases with no gene match: 10. This CDR3 is built from 14 residues. Per germline, CDR1 SQVTM and CDR2 ANQGSEA.

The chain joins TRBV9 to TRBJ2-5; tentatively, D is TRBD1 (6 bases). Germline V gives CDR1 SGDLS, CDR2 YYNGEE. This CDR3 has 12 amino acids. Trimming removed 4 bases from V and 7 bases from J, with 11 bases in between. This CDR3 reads CASSSEGGTQYF. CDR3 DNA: TGTGCCAGCAGCAGTGAAGGGGGGACCCAGTACTTC.